A single sample gave rise to the 17 T cell receptor beta chains below, sequenced in a study of preoperative IRX-2 immunotherapy in early breast cancer (dated by TCRdb to the late 2010s). In light of the paper, this sample's treatment or condition label describes: preoperative locoregional IRX-2 cytokine immunotherapy. Libraries came from the immunoSEQ multiplex PCR assay. What TCRdb holds here is the immuneACCESS table cut down to in-frame rearrangements. Part of the clones is not present; checked against another copy, under half of the missing clones reflect an unresolved V gene, and the others are unexplained. The sample records about 23,000 clones, 85% to 90% of which are singletons. About 9.4% of the sample belongs to the ten largest clones. Here the sequenced sample was tumor tissue, taken after IRX-2 immunotherapy. The receptors come from a human donor with breast cancer.

This clone was recorded a few times. J is TRBJ1-5 and V is TRBV2; D unresolved. Germline CDR1 SNHLY, CDR2 FYNNEI. The CDR3 loop spans 13 amino acids. V was pared by 3 bases and J by 9 bases, with 12 bases between. CDR3: CASSDVSYRPQHF. The DNA of the CDR3 is TGTGCCAGCAGTGACGTAAGCTATCGGCCCCAGCATTTT.

The chain couples TRBV7-9 to TRBJ1-4; D not resolved. Trimming removed 4 bases from V and 8 bases from J, with 17 bases in between. This CDR3 is built from 15 residues. Germline V lookup: CDR1 SEHNR, CDR2 FQNEAQ (reference sequence). The CDR3 loop reads CASSSPEQSGEKLFF. The CDR3 bases are TGTGCCAGCAGCTCCCCTGAGCAATCCGGCGAAAAACTGTTTTTT.

This chain joins TRBV6-1 and TRBJ2-7; D is unresolved. Trimming stripped 2 bases from V and 1 base from J, with 6 bases between. This CDR3 is built from 13 residues. Germline CDR1 is MNHNS and CDR2 is SASEGT. The CDR3 sequence: CASSESNSYEQYF. The DNA of the CDR3 is TGTGCCAGCAGTGAATCGAATTCCTACGAGCAGTACTTC.

This clone has a handful of counts. The V call is TRBV21-1, the J call TRBJ1-3; the D call TRBD1 from the table was never checked on the DNA. TRBV21-1 is shown as a pseudogene. CDR3 length: 13 residues. Here the CDR3 DNA reads TGTGCCAGACGGACAGGGGATAGAAACACCATATATTTT. Translating gives CARRTGDRNTIYF.

V usage is TRBV5-8 and J usage is TRBJ1-3; no reliable D call. In germline, CDR1 is SGHTS, CDR2 YDEGEE. Trimming cost V 1 base and J 0 bases, with 8 bases left between them. CDR3 length: 15 amino acids. In nucleotides, the CDR3 is TGTGCCAGCAGCTTGTCGTATAGCTCTGGAAACACCATATATTTT. Amino acid sequence: CASSLSYSSGNTIYF.

The J gene is TRBJ1-1, the V gene TRBV6-1; 8 bases fit TRBD1. The germline V gene has CDR1 MNHNS and CDR2 SASEGT. The CDR3 has 12 amino acids. Losses at the gene ends were 7 bases for V and 4 bases for J; bases not matched to a gene: 2. The DNA for the CDR3 is TGTGCCAGCACTGACAGGGGCACTGAAGCTTTCTTT. This encodes CASTDRGTEAFF.

The V and J genes are TRBV19 and TRBJ2-7; TRBD1 is a possible D gene (6 bases). V lost 5 bases and J 2 bases, leaving 16 bases between the germline ends. CDR3 length: 15 amino acids. Germline lookup yields CDR1 LNHDA and CDR2 SQIVND (reference sequence). DNA for the CDR3: TGTGCCAGTAGTGAAGTATGGACAGCCGCCTACGAGCAGTACTTC. Residues: CASSEVWTAAYEQYF.

The rearrangement links TRBV2 to TRBJ2-2; TRBD2 matches 7 bases. Germline V gene data show CDR1 as SNHLY and CDR2 as FYNNEI. The CDR3 extends over 15 amino acids. The ends lost 4 bases at V and 1 base at J; junction bases unmatched: 3. CDR3 region: CASSVVAGNTGELFF. The DNA of the CDR3 is TGTGCCAGCAGTGTAGTAGCGGGGAACACCGGGGAGCTGTTTTTT.

The chain uses TRBV6-1 and TRBJ2-1; D may be TRBD2 (6 bases). V shed 2 bases and J shed 4 bases, with 9 bases lying between them. There are 14 residues in the CDR3. In germline, CDR1 is MNHNS, CDR2 SASEGT. The chain's CDR3 is CASSERLGYNEQFF. The DNA of the CDR3 is TGTGCCAGCAGTGAACGACTAGGATACAATGAGCAGTTCTTC.

CDR3 loop: CASSEWDEQYF. CDR3 DNA: TGTGCCAGCAGTGAATGGGACGAGCAGTACTTC. This chain uses TRBV2 with TRBJ2-7; D is unresolved. The V end was cut by 2 bases, the J end by 5 bases, with 4 bases between. This CDR3 spans 11 amino acids. Germline V gives CDR1 SNHLY, CDR2 FYNNEI.

This clone was counted a single time. This sequence joins TRBV7-2 and TRBJ1-5; possibly TRBD1 for D (5 bases). The CDR3 totals 14 residues. V dropped 5 bases and J dropped 6 bases, with 14 bases sitting between them. Germline V gene data show CDR1 as SGHTA and CDR2 as FQGNSA. The DNA of the CDR3 is TGTGCCAGCAGCATAAAGGGGTCGGGTCAGCCCCAGCATTTT. It translates to CASSIKGSGQPQHF.

Written as DNA, the CDR3 is TGTGCCAGCAGCGACCCGGGACGAACACGCTCTGGGGCCAACGTCCTGACTTTC. Its translation: CASSDPGRTRSGANVLTF. The V and J genes are TRBV9 and TRBJ2-6; D is tentatively TRBD1 or TRBD2 (5 bases each). Germline assignment: CDR1 SGDLS and CDR2 YYNGEE. Trimming shortened V by 3 bases and J by 0 bases, and 16 bases separated the two germline ends. The CDR3 is made up of 18 amino acids.

The chain employs TRBV6-6 and TRBJ2-2, with D possibly being TRBD1 (5 bases). The CDR3 is 14 residues long. The V and J ends lost 7 bases and 2 bases respectively, with 11 bases between them. CDR1 and CDR2 from the germline V gene are MNHNY and SVGAGI (reference sequence). The CDR3 DNA sequence: TGTGCCAGCATCAGGGCCTTAAACACCGGGGAGCTGTTTTTT. Translated, it gives CASIRALNTGELFF.

This sequence joins TRBV4-1 and TRBJ2-7; D remains ambiguous. The V end was cut by 4 bases, the J end by 2 bases, with 12 bases between. Germline V gene sequence: CDR1 MGHRA, CDR2 YSYEKL. The CDR3 spans 14 residues. The CDR3 DNA is TGCGCCAGCAGCCCCGACCGCGATCCCTACGAGCAGTACTTC. Residues: CASSPDRDPYEQYF.

The chain uses TRBV6-6 and TRBJ1-5, with TRBD1 as a possible D gene (5 bases). CDR1 is MNHNY and CDR2 is SVGAGI in the germline V gene (reference sequence). V was shortened by 4 bases and J by 7 bases, with 17 bases between the two germline ends. The CDR3 contains 15 residues. The DNA of the CDR3 is TGTGCCAGCAGTTGGGCGGGGGGAGCAGAACAGCCCCAGCATTTT. Amino acids: CASSWAGGAEQPQHF.

The chain recombines TRBV28 with TRBJ2-1, with 9 bases matching TRBD2. This CDR3 is built from 15 residues. Germline V CDR1 and CDR2: MDHEN, SYDVKM. The trim removed 6 bases at V and 2 bases at J, leaving 5 bases unmatched. The CDR3 DNA sequence: TGTGCCAGCAGAATAGCGGGAGTGGCCTACAATGAGCAGTTCTTC. It encodes CASRIAGVAYNEQFF.

The gene calls are TRBV10-1 and TRBJ2-3, with 10 bases fitting TRBD2. The CDR3 totals 16 residues. The junction had 7 bases not matched to a gene; V was cut back by 2 bases and J by 5 bases. Germline loops: CDR1 WNHNN, CDR2 SYGVQD (reference sequence). The DNA for the CDR3 is TGCGCCAGCAGTGAGAAAGTAGCGGGAGGACAAGATACGCAGTATTTT. Translated, it gives CASSEKVAGGQDTQYF.